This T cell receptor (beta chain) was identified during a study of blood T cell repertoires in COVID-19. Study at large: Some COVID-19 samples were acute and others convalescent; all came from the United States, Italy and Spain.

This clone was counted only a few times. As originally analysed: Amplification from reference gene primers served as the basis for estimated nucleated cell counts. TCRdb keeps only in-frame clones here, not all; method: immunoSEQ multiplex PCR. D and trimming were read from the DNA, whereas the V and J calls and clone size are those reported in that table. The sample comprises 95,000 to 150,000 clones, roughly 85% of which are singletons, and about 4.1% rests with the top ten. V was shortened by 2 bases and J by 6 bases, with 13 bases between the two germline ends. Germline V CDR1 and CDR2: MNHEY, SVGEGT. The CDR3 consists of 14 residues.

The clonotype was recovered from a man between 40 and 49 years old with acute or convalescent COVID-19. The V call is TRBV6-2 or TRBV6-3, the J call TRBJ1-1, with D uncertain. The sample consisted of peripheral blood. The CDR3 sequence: CASSYQRQVAEAFF. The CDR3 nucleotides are TGTGCCAGCAGTTACCAGCGGCAGGTAGCTGAAGCTTTCTTT.